The sample holds a few counts of the clone carrying this TCR beta chain. Its antigen is not known. Method: immunoSEQ multiplex PCR; TCRdb's copy keeps in-frame clones and lacks some. This table has about 150,000 clones, 85% to 90% appearing once. Germline V gene data show CDR1 as MNHNS and CDR2 as SASEGT. Trimming shortened V by 6 bases and J by 7 bases, and 12 bases separated the two germline ends. The CDR3 is 12 amino acids. The data belong to a study of cytomegalovirus exposure and HLA in healthy donors. Study-wide points: Some public TCRs appeared in many individuals, while most sequences were rare.

The chain couples TRBV6-1 to TRBJ1-2; no reliable D call. The sequencing input was PBMCs. This receptor was obtained from a human donor in good health. CDR3 region: CASRSPSGGYTF. CDR3 bases: TGTGCCAGCAGGAGCCCCTCGGGTGGCTACACCTTC.